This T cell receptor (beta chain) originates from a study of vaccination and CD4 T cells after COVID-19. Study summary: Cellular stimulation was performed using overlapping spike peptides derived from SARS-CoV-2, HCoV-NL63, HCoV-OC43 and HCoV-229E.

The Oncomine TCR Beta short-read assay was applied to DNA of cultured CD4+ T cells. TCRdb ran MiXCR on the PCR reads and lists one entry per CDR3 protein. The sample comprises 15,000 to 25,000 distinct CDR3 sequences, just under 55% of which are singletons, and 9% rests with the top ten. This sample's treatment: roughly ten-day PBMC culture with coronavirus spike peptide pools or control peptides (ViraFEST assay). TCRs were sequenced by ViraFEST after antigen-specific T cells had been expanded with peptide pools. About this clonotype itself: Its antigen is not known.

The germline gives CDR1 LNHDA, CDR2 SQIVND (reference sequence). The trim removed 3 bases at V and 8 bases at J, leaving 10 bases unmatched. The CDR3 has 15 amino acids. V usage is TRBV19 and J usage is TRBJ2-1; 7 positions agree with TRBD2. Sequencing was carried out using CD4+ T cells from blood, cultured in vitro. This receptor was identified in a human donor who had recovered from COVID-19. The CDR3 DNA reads TGTGCCAGTAGTATTGGGGGGGTTCTGGGTGATGAGCAGTTCTTC. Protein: CASSIGGVLGDEQFF. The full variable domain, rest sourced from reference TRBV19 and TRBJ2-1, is DGGITQSPKYLFRKEGQNVTLSCEQNLNHDAMYWYRQDPGQGLRLIYYSQIVNDFQKGDIAEGYSVSREKKESFPLTVTSAQKNPTAFYLCASSIGGVLGDEQFFGPGTRLTVL.